Presented here are 10 T cell receptor beta chains from one specimen sequenced in a study of neurological immune-mediated disorders. MiXCR was run by TCRdb on the 5' RACE reads, yielding one entry per CDR3 protein. The sample includes 20,000 or so distinct CDR3 sequences, roughly 15% seen only once; the top ten take about 16%. Sequenced input: PBMCs. Every receptor here comes from a female donor with HTLV-1-associated myelopathy (HAM/TSP).

This clonotype occurred many times. The chain recombines TRBV29-1 with TRBJ2-3; a possible D gene is TRBD2 (5 bases). CDR3 size: 15 residues. V was cut by 4 bases and J by 3 bases, with 17 bases left in between. Germline CDR1 is SQVTM and CDR2 is ANQGSEA. Written as DNA, the CDR3 is TGCAGCGTTGTGCGGTCGGGCAGACTAACAGATACGCAGTATTTT. Amino acid sequence: CSVVRSGRLTDTQYF.

This clonotype was counted ten times or more. V and J are TRBV7-6 and TRBJ2-1; 9 bases agree with TRBD2. CDR1 is SGHVS, CDR2 FNYEAQ, per germline. V shed 5 bases, J shed 7 bases, and the junction held 6 bases outside the gene matches. The CDR3 is made up of 14 amino acids. The CDR3 region has the DNA TGTGCCAGCAGCCTGAAGCGGGGGGATAATGAGCAGTTCTTC. Protein sequence: CASSLKRGDNEQFF.

This clonotype has ten or more counts. The rearrangement uses TRBV20-1 and TRBJ2-1, with D maybe TRBD2 (6 bases). The CDR3 is 15 amino acids. CDR1 is DFQATT, CDR2 SNEGSKA, per germline (reference sequence). Trimming shortened V by 0 bases and J by 10 bases, and 19 bases separated the two germline ends. Here the CDR3 DNA reads TGCAGTGCTAGAGATCTTAGCGGAAGAGGAGGGGAGCAGTTCTTC. Amino acid sequence: CSARDLSGRGGEQFF.

Ten or more counts support this clonotype. The chain recombines TRBV30 with TRBJ2-4; 8 nucleotides line up with TRBD1. Germline values: CDR1 GTSNPN, CDR2 SVGIG (reference sequence). The J segment lost 8 bases and the V segment lost 1 base, leaving 4 bases of the junction unmatched. This CDR3 comprises 13 residues. The CDR3 spells CAWSGQGRHIQYF. CDR3 bases: TGTGCCTGGAGTGGACAGGGGAGGCACATTCAGTACTTC.

This clonotype was seen repeatedly, ten times or more. This chain links TRBV7-2 with TRBJ1-1; 7 bases agree with TRBD1. Germline trimming cut 5 bases from V and 1 base from J; bases unmatched to any gene: 7. Germline lookup yields CDR1 SGHTA and CDR2 FQGNSA. The CDR3 is 15 amino acids. CDR3 residues: CASSPRQGGNTEAFF. CDR3 sequence (DNA): TGTGCCAGCAGCCCCCGACAGGGCGGGAACACTGAAGCTTTCTTT.

At least ten counts were recorded for this clonotype. J is TRBJ2-1 and V is TRBV7-8; TRBD2 matches 7 bases. V shed 8 bases and J 4 bases; nucleotides not matched to a gene: 11. The CDR3 is made up of 15 amino acids. The V gene's germline CDR1 is SGHVS and CDR2 FQNEAQ. The DNA for the CDR3 is TGTGCCAGCGGCTCCGGGGGGAGTTCATACAATGAGCAGTTCTTC. It is translated as CASGSGGSSYNEQFF.

In its sample, this clonotype was seen many times. The CDR3 DNA is TGCAGTGCTGGTGGTGATTTGGCGGCTGAAAAACTGTTTTTT. This translates into CSAGGDLAAEKLFF. The genes are TRBV20-1 and TRBJ1-4; D is unresolved. The CDR3 covers 14 residues. V lost 5 bases and J lost 7, with 17 bases in between. Germline V gene sequence: CDR1 DFQATT, CDR2 SNEGSKA (reference sequence).

This clonotype was counted many times. This chain uses TRBV2 with TRBJ2-1; no definite D call. Germline V gene lookup returns CDR1 SNHLY and CDR2 FYNNEI. The CDR3 runs to 14 residues. V lost 3 bases, J lost 7 bases, and 13 bases lay in between. CDR3 protein: CASSELHYDNEQFF. CDR3 bases: TGTGCCAGCAGTGAGCTACACTACGATAATGAGCAGTTCTTC.

The sample holds many counts of this clonotype. The CDR3 DNA is TGCAGTGCTGGCCCCCTAGCGGGAGGGTACAATGAGCAGTTCTTC. As protein: CSAGPLAGGYNEQFF. The rearrangement uses TRBV20-1 and TRBJ2-1, with 12 positions matching TRBD2. This CDR3 has 15 residues. V was pared by 5 bases and J by 4 bases, with 6 bases of the junction left unmatched. The germline CDR1 and CDR2 sequences are DFQATT and SNEGSKA (reference sequence).

This clonotype was counted many times. This chain connects TRBV29-1 to TRBJ2-2, with a possible D match to TRBD2 (5 bases). Trimming stripped 8 bases from V and 5 bases from J, with 21 bases between. The germline CDR1 and CDR2 sequences are SQVTM and ANQGSEA. CDR3 length: 15 amino acids. The CDR3 loop is CSPEGEGACTGELFF. In DNA, the CDR3 is TGCAGCCCCGAGGGCGAGGGAGCGTGTACCGGGGAGCTGTTTTTT.